There are a few counts of the clone carrying this TCR beta chain. Its cognate antigen is unknown. PCR involved 60 Vbeta and 13 Jbeta primers. The method was immunoSEQ multiplex PCR; TCRdb's version includes in-frame clones alone and lacks a portion of them. The table records 150,000 to 200,000 clones, more than 75% of them present only once. These data are taken from a study of cytomegalovirus exposure and HLA in healthy donors. The overall study: Around 180 million T cells yielded over 90 million unique TCR beta sequences in earlier analysis.

This CDR3 is 15 amino acids long. Trimming cost V 5 bases and J 5 bases; bases outside gene matches: 10. Per the germline V gene, CDR1 is SGHVS and CDR2 is FNYEAQ. Regarding the study as a whole: Clonal expansion, a later analysis showed, was greater in HLA-associated TCR beta chains than in equally common others.

The sample was PBMCs. This sequence was found in a woman aged 50 to 60 in good health and CMV-seronegative. This chain connects TRBV7-6 to TRBJ1-1; the match to TRBD1 covers 8 bases. Here the CDR3 reads CASSPSTGAGTEAFF. In DNA, the CDR3 is TGTGCCAGCAGCCCATCGACAGGGGCTGGGACTGAAGCTTTCTTT.